The following is a TCR beta chain sequence with its context. The DNA ends 3 residues before the CDR3 does, and the rest of the CDR3 is filled in from the germline J gene. The J segment lost 6 bases and the V segment lost 1 base, leaving 3 bases of the junction unmatched. CDR3 length: 14 amino acids. CDR1 is SGHTA and CDR2 is FQGNSA in the germline V gene. Data came from immunoSEQ multiplex PCR; TCRdb stores just in-frame clones and leaves some out. The repertoire table contains approximately 49,000 clones. This record belongs to a study of T cells in women clearing cervical HPV infection. Study-level background: Cases: HPV16-related CIN3 or worse on histology, 2 invasive cancers. Case blood was drawn a median approximately 150 days after lesion detection.

The sequencing input was blood buffy coat. The receptor was derived from a woman aged 18-70 years with a cervical HPV16 infection that either progressed to CIN3+ or cleared (not recorded which). The rearrangement joins TRBV7-2 to TRBJ1-5, with TRBD1 matching over 7 bases. The CDR3 loop reads CASSLDRGLQPQHF. The sequenced CDR3 bases are TGTGCCAGCAGCTTAGACAGGGGCCTTCAGCCC.